These 20 T cell receptor beta chains were all obtained from the same sample, sequenced in a study of human T cells and chemical hapten exposure. Time point denoted: patch test 1, 2 weeks after DPC sensitization. Treatment: therapeutic diphenylcyclopropenone sensitization with weekly scalp DPC. TCRdb recomputed calls from the RACE reads with MiXCR, one row per CDR3 protein. The sample gives around 380,000 distinct CDR3 sequences, about 4.8% of which show up once; under 3% is in the top ten. The specimen comprised whole blood, sampled in connection with sensitization to the hapten diphenylcyclopropenone (DPC). These receptors all come from a woman aged 45-60 years with alopecia areata. Some clones in this sample may be carry-over from other donors' samples.

This clonotype occurred a few times. This sequence joins TRBV12-3 or TRBV12-4 and TRBJ2-3, with 7 bases matching TRBD2. The CDR3 is made up of 14 amino acids. V lost 5 bases and J lost 4; bases outside the gene matches: 6. The CDR3 protein is CASSPGLGADTQYF. DNA of the CDR3: TGTGCCAGCAGTCCAGGACTAGGGGCAGATACGCAGTATTTT.

At least ten counts were recorded for this clonotype. The genes are TRBV23-1 and TRBJ2-3; 11 bases match TRBD2. TRBV23-1 is recorded as an ORF, its role being uncertain. The CDR3 is 16 residues long. V was pared by 3 bases and J by 3 bases, with 5 bases of the junction left unmatched. The DNA of the CDR3 is TGCGCCAGCAGTCAGTATCGACTAGCGGGAACAGATACGCAGTATTTT. Amino acid sequence: CASSQYRLAGTDTQYF.

This clonotype appeared many times. The V gene is TRBV15, the J gene TRBJ2-7, with 8 bases that match TRBD2. The CDR3 covers 15 residues. After removal of 4 bases from V and 2 bases from J, the junction contained 7 bases not matched to a gene. In germline, CDR1 is LNHNV, CDR2 YYDKDF (reference sequence). Here the CDR3 reads CATSNGGSGTYEQYF. CDR3 bases: TGTGCCACCAGCAATGGGGGTAGCGGGACCTACGAGCAGTACTTC.

This clonotype has only a few counts. The CDR3 spells CSAREGVAASYEQYF. The CDR3 coding sequence is TGCAGTGCTAGAGAGGGGGTAGCGGCCTCCTACGAGCAGTACTTC. The rearrangement uses TRBV20-1 and TRBJ2-7; possibly TRBD2 for D (6 bases). Germline lookup yields CDR1 DFQATT and CDR2 SNEGSKA (reference sequence). This CDR3 contains 15 residues. With 0 bases removed from V and 0 bases from J, the gap between germline ends came to 12 bases.

There are a few counts of this clonotype. The V and J genes are TRBV2 and TRBJ2-3; 9 bases fit TRBD1. The CDR3 totals 16 residues. Unmatched junction bases numbered 5, after V lost 1 base and J lost 3 bases. The germline V gene encodes CDR1 SNHLY and CDR2 FYNNEI. The CDR3 is CASSEEQGAVTDTQYF. The CDR3 DNA follows: TGTGCCAGCAGTGAAGAACAGGGGGCAGTTACAGATACGCAGTATTTT.

The V call is TRBV6-5, the J call TRBJ1-1, with a weak D call TRBD1 (5 bases). Germline lookup yields CDR1 MNHEY and CDR2 SVGAGI. V shed 2 bases and J shed 1 base, with 11 bases lying between them. The CDR3 covers 15 residues. The CDR3 nucleotides are TGTGCCAGCAGTTACAGTGGGGCATCGAACACTGAAGCTTTCTTT. Protein: CASSYSGASNTEAFF.

This clonotype has at least ten counts. V and J are TRBV7-7 and TRBJ2-3; TRBD2 agrees at 12 bases. The germline V gene encodes CDR1 SSHAT and CDR2 FNYEAQ (reference sequence). Losses at the gene ends were 5 bases for V and 4 bases for J; bases not matched to a gene: 10. The CDR3 has 17 amino acids. The CDR3 here is CASSLRLAGAGADTQYF. The CDR3 nucleotides are TGTGCCAGCAGCCTACGACTAGCGGGGGCGGGAGCAGATACGCAGTATTTT.

The V call is TRBV21-1, the J call TRBJ1-6. TRBV21-1 is marked as a pseudogene. The CDR3 is 16 residues long. Here the CDR3 DNA reads TGTGCCAGCAGCAATTACCCAGGAGAGGTCTATTCACCCCTCCACTTT. Residues: CASSNYPGEVYSPLHF.

The table lists this clonotype with many counts. In nucleotides, the CDR3 is TGCAGTGCTAGGGACAGAAAAGAGACCCAGTACTTC. Translating gives CSARDRKETQYF. The rearrangement uses TRBV20-1 and TRBJ2-5, with D possibly TRBD1 on 6 matching bases. There are 12 residues in the CDR3. V lost 3 bases, J lost 3 bases, and 8 bases lay in between. Germline V gene data show CDR1 as DFQATT and CDR2 as SNEGSKA (reference sequence).

V is TRBV6-5 and J is TRBJ1-3, with D hard to call. The V end lost 4 bases, the J end lost 2 bases, and 6 bases lay between the germline ends. Germline V CDR1 and CDR2: MNHEY, SVGAGI. This CDR3 comprises 13 residues. The CDR3 coding sequence is TGTGCCAGCAGTTCTGAGACTGGAAACACCATATATTTT. Residues: CASSSETGNTIYF.

This chain uses TRBV11-2 with TRBJ2-3; 15 bases align to TRBD2. The germline gives CDR1 SGHAT, CDR2 FQNNGV. This CDR3 has 17 amino acids. J gave up 5 bases and V 3 bases, and 6 bases lay outside the gene matches. CDR3 in amino acids: CASSFGTSGGRGDTQYF. Here the CDR3 DNA reads TGTGCCAGCAGCTTTGGGACTAGCGGGGGGAGGGGAGATACGCAGTATTTT. The full variable domain, rest sourced from reference TRBV11-2 and TRBJ2-3, is EAGVAQSPRYKIIEKRQSVAFWCNPISGHATLYWYQQILGQGPKLLIQFQNNGVVDDSQLPKDRFSAERLKGVDSTLKIQPAKLEDSAVYLCASSFGTSGGRGDTQYFGPGTRLTVL.

This clonotype was detected many times. The chain couples TRBV29-1 to TRBJ1-5; a weak D match, TRBD1 (6 bases). V dropped 7 bases and J dropped 5 bases, with 12 bases sitting between them. The CDR3 extends over 12 amino acids. Germline V gene lookup returns CDR1 SQVTM and CDR2 ANQGSEA. This CDR3 reads CSAGDMYQPQHF. CDR3 DNA: TGCAGCGCCGGGGACATGTATCAGCCCCAGCATTTT. The entire variable domain, with the rest obtained from reference TRBV29-1 and TRBJ1-5, is as follows: SAVISQKPSRDICQRGTSLTIQCQVDSQVTMMFWYRQQPGQSLTLIATANQGSEATYESGFVIDKFPISRPNLTFSTLTVSNMSPEDSSIYLCSAGDMYQPQHFGDGTRLSIL.

This clonotype was observed at least ten times. The chain is built from TRBV7-2 and TRBJ1-4; D ambiguous. Per germline, CDR1 SGHTA and CDR2 FQGNSA. CDR3 length: 12 amino acids. V was pared by 5 bases and J by 5 bases, with 6 bases between. This CDR3 is CASSPPNEKLFF. The DNA of the CDR3 is TGTGCCAGCAGCCCTCCCAATGAAAAACTGTTTTTT.

The sample holds a few counts of this clonotype. This chain links TRBV6-6 with TRBJ1-6; D may be TRBD1 (5 bases). V was pared by 8 bases and J by 4 bases, with 12 bases between. CDR3 length: 14 residues. Germline lookup yields CDR1 MNHNY and CDR2 SVGAGI (reference sequence). CDR3 loop: CASEGARYNSPLHF. The CDR3 DNA follows: TGTGCCAGCGAAGGGGCGCGGTATAATTCACCCCTCCACTTT.

This clonotype was detected many times. The chain couples TRBV10-3 to TRBJ2-3; TRBD2 agrees at 15 bases. The CDR3 extends over 16 amino acids. CDR1 and CDR2 from the germline V gene are ENHRY and SYGVKD. J gave up 4 bases and V 5 bases, and 4 bases lay outside the gene matches. This CDR3 is CAISWTSGRAADTQYF. CDR3 nucleotide sequence: TGTGCCATCAGTTGGACTAGCGGGAGGGCAGCAGATACGCAGTATTTT.

The chain combines TRBV15 with TRBJ2-3, with 7 bases matching TRBD2. The V gene's germline CDR1 is LNHNV and CDR2 YYDKDF (reference sequence). V shed 1 base and J 5 bases; nucleotides not matched to a gene: 9. The CDR3 extends over 16 amino acids. The CDR3 spells CATSRAPSGAGDTQYF. CDR3 nucleotide sequence: TGTGCCACCAGCAGAGCCCCCAGCGGGGCGGGAGATACGCAGTATTTT.

There are many counts of this clonotype. The V and J genes are TRBV6-2 or TRBV6-3 and TRBJ2-3, with a tentative D call TRBD1 (7 bases). Germline V gives CDR1 MNHEY, CDR2 SVGEGT. CDR3 length: 17 amino acids. Between the trimmed V and J ends, which lost 0 bases and 3 bases, there was a span of 16 bases. CDR3 in amino acids: CASSYSIQGGQTDTQYF. The DNA of the CDR3 is TGTGCCAGCAGTTACTCGATCCAGGGGGGCCAGACAGATACGCAGTATTTT.

This clonotype has just a few counts. This chain connects TRBV28 to TRBJ2-1; D not certain. Germline V gives CDR1 MDHEN, CDR2 SYDVKM. V was clipped by 3 bases and J by 7 bases, with 10 bases between them. The CDR3 is made up of 13 amino acids. CDR3 protein: CASSLVPKNEQFF. In DNA form, the CDR3 reads TGTGCCAGCAGTTTGGTCCCCAAGAATGAGCAGTTCTTC.

This clonotype occurred many times. V is TRBV28 and J is TRBJ1-1, with D maybe TRBD1 (5 bases). The V gene lost 11 bases and the J gene lost 3 bases, with 13 bases spanning the gap. Germline loops: CDR1 MDHEN, CDR2 SYDVKM. The CDR3 covers 12 residues. The CDR3 region is CASTEKDTEAFF. The CDR3 region has the DNA TGTGCCTCGACAGAGAAGGACACTGAAGCTTTCTTT. The full variable domain, in which reference TRBV28 and TRBJ1-1 provide the parts outside the CDR3, is DVKVTQSSRYLVKRTGEKVFLECVQDMDHENMFWYRQDPGLGLRLIYFSYDVKMKEKGDIPEGYSVSREKKERFSLILESASTNQTSMYLCASTEKDTEAFFGQGTRLTVV.

This clonotype was counted many times. The chain carries TRBV7-9 and TRBJ2-3; D gene uncertain. This CDR3 is 14 amino acids long. Per the germline V gene, CDR1 is SEHNR and CDR2 is FQNEAQ (reference sequence). The V end lost 5 bases, the J end lost 6 bases, and 15 bases lay between the germline ends. CDR3 DNA sequence: TGTGCCAGCAGCCAGCCGGGCCGAAAGGATACGCAGTATTTT. The encoded protein is CASSQPGRKDTQYF.